These 27 T cell receptor beta chains share one sample of origin, sequenced in a study of T cells in Graves' hyperthyroidism and ophthalmopathy. TCR beta CDR3 regions were amplified from RNA. Carried out on the TCR CDR3, a first-round RT-PCR used the HTBI primer set. Each CDR3 protein gets one entry after TCRdb re-called the multiplex PCR reads with MiXCR. The data hold more than 300,000 distinct CDR3 sequences, with roughly an eighth observed a single time. Sequencing input: blood. The receptors shown here come from a woman in her late teens or twenties with Graves' hyperthyroidism.

This clonotype was recorded many times. This chain links TRBV3-1 with TRBJ1-2; 10 bases are a match to TRBD1. The CDR3 is made up of 16 amino acids. Germline values: CDR1 LGHDT, CDR2 YNNKEL (reference sequence). Unmatched junction bases numbered 6, after V lost 2 bases and J lost 3 bases. CDR3 DNA sequence: TGTGCCAGCAGCCAATCATGGACAGGGGGTGACTATGGCTACACCTTC. It translates to CASSQSWTGGDYGYTF.

This clonotype was counted at least ten times. J is TRBJ2-5 and V is TRBV2, with 9 bases that match TRBD1. The CDR3 consists of 13 residues. The V gene's germline CDR1 is SNHLY and CDR2 FYNNEI. V was clipped by 6 bases and J by 2 bases; unmatched bases: 1. The CDR3 nucleotides read TGTGCCAGCAGGGGACAGGGTCAAGAGACCCAGTACTTC. It codes for CASRGQGQETQYF. The complete variable domain, with remaining parts taken from reference TRBV2 and TRBJ2-5, reads EPEVTQTPSHQVTQMGQEVILRCVPISNHLYFYWYRQILGQKVEFLVSFYNNEISEKSEIFDDQFSVERPDGSNFTLKIRSTKLEDSAMYFCASRGQGQETQYFGPGTRLLVL.

This clonotype has ten or more counts. The gene calls are TRBV11-2 and TRBJ2-7, with D tentatively TRBD1 or TRBD2 (5 bases each). The CDR3 contains 13 residues. Per the germline V gene, CDR1 is SGHAT and CDR2 is FQNNGV. Trimming pared 9 bases from V and 1 base from J, leaving 13 bases between. The CDR3 nucleotides read TGTGCCAGTGGGACCTGGACTTCCTACGAGCAGTACTTC. Encoded protein: CASGTWTSYEQYF.

This clonotype was seen only a few times. A much larger clonotype is one base distant, so this may be a read error. V gene TRBV24-1 combines with J gene TRBJ1-2; TRBD1 might be the D (5 bases). This CDR3 region has 12 residues. In germline, CDR1 is KGHDR, CDR2 SFDVKD. Trimming removed 9 bases from V and 12 bases from J, with 19 bases in between. The CDR3 loop reads CATGGYGRDHTF. In DNA form, the CDR3 reads TGTGCCACCGGCGGTTACGGGAGGGACCACACCTTC.

This clonotype came up many times. The chain recombines TRBV11-2 with TRBJ1-3, with D possibly matching TRBD1 (6 bases). V gave up 1 base and J gave up 1 base, with 14 bases separating them. Germline V lookup: CDR1 SGHAT, CDR2 FQNNGV. The CDR3 is 17 residues long. The CDR3 sequence is CASSLAGGSQSGNTIYF. The CDR3 region has the DNA TGTGCCAGCAGCTTAGCTGGGGGCAGTCAGTCTGGAAACACCATATATTTT.

V gene TRBV28 combines with J gene TRBJ2-7; 9 bases are a match to TRBD2. CDR1 is MDHEN and CDR2 is SYDVKM in the germline V gene. V lost 3 bases to trimming and J lost 4 bases; unmatched junction nucleotides: 7. The CDR3 loop spans 15 amino acids. The CDR3 is CASSFRGGRAYEQYF. The CDR3 nucleotides are TGTGCCAGCAGTTTTCGGGGCGGGAGGGCGTACGAGCAGTACTTC. The full variable domain, rest sourced from reference TRBV28 and TRBJ2-7, is DVKVTQSSRYLVKRTGEKVFLECVQDMDHENMFWYRQDPGLGLRLIYFSYDVKMKEKGDIPEGYSVSREKKERFSLILESASTNQTSMYLCASSFRGGRAYEQYFGPGTRLTVT.

This clonotype was detected a few times. The junction departs from the called germline gene at one end, perhaps through a read error. This chain uses TRBV5-1 with TRBJ2-2, with TRBD1 identical over 8 bases. The germline gives CDR1 SGHRS, CDR2 YFSETQ. The CDR3 contains 14 residues. The CDR3 nucleotides are TGCGCCAGCGAGACAGGGGAAAACACCGGGGAGCTGCTTTTT. Amino acids: CASETGENTGELLF.

This clonotype has at least ten counts. The rearrangement joins TRBV2 to TRBJ2-7, with TRBD1 matching over 9 bases. There are 16 residues in the CDR3. V trimming: 5 bases; J trimming: 3 bases; junction bases outside the gene matches: 11. Looked up from germline, CDR1 is SNHLY and CDR2 is FYNNEI. CDR3 region: CASSLRPGTGIYEQYF. The CDR3 DNA follows: TGTGCCAGCAGTCTACGTCCCGGGACAGGGATCTACGAGCAGTACTTC.

This clonotype was seen repeatedly, ten times or more. Here the CDR3 reads CASSMSGTSGSYEQFF. The CDR3 DNA reads TGTGCCAGCAGTATGTCCGGGACTAGCGGGAGTTATGAGCAGTTCTTC. J is TRBJ2-1 and V is TRBV28; 14 bases are shared with TRBD2. The CDR3 loop spans 16 amino acids. The junction had 8 bases not matched to a gene; V was cut back by 5 bases and J by 8 bases. Looked up from germline, CDR1 is MDHEN and CDR2 is SYDVKM.

The CDR3 here is CASSQVRGSPYGYTF. The DNA for the CDR3 is TGCGCCAGCAGCCAAGTTCGGGGATCCCCCTATGGCTACACCTTC. The rearrangement uses TRBV4-1 and TRBJ1-2; D is unclear. CDR1 is MGHRA, CDR2 YSYEKL, per germline. The CDR3 is 15 amino acids. The V and J ends lost 1 base and 4 bases respectively, with 13 bases between them.

The sample holds many counts of this clonotype. The chain links TRBV20-1 to TRBJ2-5; 11 positions agree with TRBD2. J gave up 5 bases and V 1 base, and 0 bases lay outside the gene matches. CDR1 and CDR2 from the germline V gene are DFQATT and SNEGSKA (reference sequence). This CDR3 contains 13 residues. For the CDR3, the DNA is TGCAGTGCTAGAGCTAGCGGGAGGGAGACCCAGTACTTC. Protein: CSARASGRETQYF.

This clonotype was observed at least ten times. V gene TRBV7-3 combines with J gene TRBJ1-6; D is perhaps TRBD1 (5 bases). The V end lost 5 bases, the J end lost 6 bases, and 14 bases lay between the germline ends. Germline CDR1 and CDR2: SGHTA and FQGTGA. The CDR3 consists of 15 residues. CDR3 bases: TGTGCCAGCAGCCTTCCAGGGACGGGTAATTCACCCCTCCACTTT. As protein: CASSLPGTGNSPLHF.

This clonotype has ten or more counts. The rearrangement joins TRBV5-1 to TRBJ1-1; D is unresolved. Trimming left V 2 bases short and J 3 bases short, with 11 bases between. The CDR3 is 14 residues long. Germline values: CDR1 SGHRS, CDR2 YFSETQ. CDR3 nucleotide sequence: TGCGCCAGCAGCTTAGGCCCCGCGGACACTGAAGCTTTCTTT. It is translated as CASSLGPADTEAFF.

Regarding this clonotype: A read error may explain this, as a much larger clone is one base away. This chain joins TRBV5-1 and TRBJ2-7, with TRBD2 as a possible D gene (6 bases). From germline, CDR1 is SGHRS and CDR2 YFSETQ. This CDR3 spans 14 amino acids. The CDR3: CASGLAVGLAEQYF. The DNA for the CDR3 is TGCGCCAGCGGCTTGGCCGTGGGACTCGCTGAGCAGTACTTC.

The V gene is TRBV3-1, the J gene TRBJ1-5; tentatively, D is TRBD1 (5 bases). There are 15 residues in the CDR3. V dropped 5 bases and J dropped 2 bases, with 13 bases sitting between them. Germline CDR1 is LGHDT and CDR2 is YNNKEL (reference sequence). As DNA, the CDR3 is TGTGCCAGCAGCGTAGGTGGGGCCCGCAATCAGCCCCAGCATTTT. It is translated as CASSVGGARNQPQHF.

The table lists this clonotype with a few counts. J is TRBJ2-7 and V is TRBV5-8; D is unclear. Trimming pared 3 bases from V and 6 bases from J, leaving 10 bases between. This CDR3 has 12 residues. Germline values: CDR1 SGHTS, CDR2 YDEGEE. The CDR3 here is CASSSWSAEQYF. CDR3 bases: TGTGCCAGCAGCTCTTGGTCCGCCGAGCAGTACTTC.

Ten or more counts support this clonotype. The genes are TRBV28 and TRBJ2-3; no firm D call. The CDR3 sequence is 14 residues long. From germline, CDR1 is MDHEN and CDR2 SYDVKM. The ends were cut back, 3 bases at V and 0 bases at J, with 7 bases in the middle. The CDR3 loop reads CASSFLVSTDTQYF. CDR3 nucleotides: TGTGCCAGCAGTTTTCTCGTTAGCACAGATACGCAGTATTTT.

This clonotype was detected many times. The gene calls are TRBV6-2 or TRBV6-3 and TRBJ2-1; 7 nucleotides agree with TRBD2. V dropped 6 bases and J dropped 3; count of bases not matched to a gene: 11. The germline CDR1 and CDR2 sequences are MNHEY and SVGEGT. The CDR3 extends over 16 amino acids. CDR3 amino acids: CASRGLAALYYNEQFF. The CDR3 DNA follows: TGTGCCAGCAGAGGGCTAGCGGCACTTTACTACAATGAGCAGTTCTTC.

This clonotype was seen only a few times. The V and J genes are TRBV6-4 and TRBJ1-1; D is undetermined. Germline values: CDR1 MRHNA, CDR2 SNTAGT. This CDR3 comprises 15 residues. V lost 9 bases and J lost 0, with 17 bases in between. In DNA, the CDR3 is TGTGCCAGTCATACTCCGGGGTCTTTGAACACTGAAGCTTTCTTT. It specifies CASHTPGSLNTEAFF.

Of note for this clonotype: One end of the junction does not line up with germline, which may come from a read error. The chain employs TRBV20-1 and TRBJ2-3, with 7 bases aligning to TRBD1. This CDR3 has 18 amino acids. Germline lookup yields CDR1 DFQATT and CDR2 SNEGSKA (reference sequence). Written as DNA, the CDR3 is TGCAGTGCCATGAGGCCCTCCATTCCCCCACGTTGGACAGGTACGCAGTATTTT. Its protein product is CSAMRPSIPPRWTGTQYF.

This clonotype was counted many times. V usage is TRBV28 and J usage is TRBJ2-5; 7 nucleotides align to TRBD2. From germline, CDR1 is MDHEN and CDR2 SYDVKM. The CDR3 consists of 15 residues. With V trimmed by 7 bases and J by 5 bases, 13 bases remained unmatched. In DNA, the CDR3 is TGTGCCAGCACCGCCGGGGGGTCATGGGGCGAGACCCAGTACTTC. Amino acids: CASTAGGSWGETQYF.

The genes are TRBV5-1 and TRBJ2-3; no definite D call. V was shortened by 1 base and J by 6 bases, with 12 bases between the two germline ends. The CDR3 consists of 14 residues. The germline V gene has CDR1 SGHRS and CDR2 YFSETQ. In nucleotides, the CDR3 is TGCGCCAGCAGCTTGTTCCCCGAAGGGGATACGCAGTATTTT. It specifies CASSLFPEGDTQYF.

This clonotype was recorded a few times. J is TRBJ2-2 and V is TRBV5-6; D unclear. Germline CDR1 and CDR2: SGHDT and YYEEEE. Trimming removed 4 bases from V and 9 bases from J, with 13 bases in between. This CDR3 is 13 amino acids long. CDR3: CASSQGPGRELFF. The CDR3 DNA sequence: TGTGCCAGCAGCCAAGGTCCAGGCCGGGAGCTGTTTTTT.

V and J are TRBV18 and TRBJ2-1; TRBD1 might be the D (6 bases). CDR3 length: 17 residues. V was cut by 0 bases and J by 4 bases, with 16 bases left in between. Germline-derived CDR1 and CDR2 are KGHSH and LQKENI. CDR3 DNA sequence: TGTGCCAGCTCACCACCGGTACGGGTAGGGGGTTACAATGAGCAGTTCTTC. The encoded protein is CASSPPVRVGGYNEQFF.

This clonotype was counted only a few times. At one boundary the junction diverges from the germline segment, which might be a read error. V is TRBV19 and J is TRBJ2-3, with TRBD1 identical over 7 bases. This CDR3 is built from 16 residues. CDR1 and CDR2 from the germline V gene are LNHDA and SQIVND (reference sequence). CDR3 nucleotide sequence: TGTGCCAGTAGTATTACTTGGGACAGAAGCACAGGTACGCAGTATTTT. Translating gives CASSITWDRSTGTQYF.

This clonotype has a count of ten or more. The rearrangement links TRBV11-2 to TRBJ2-3; D perhaps matches TRBD2 (6 bases). V was trimmed by 6 bases and J by 3 bases, leaving 10 bases between them. Germline V lookup: CDR1 SGHAT, CDR2 FQNNGV. The CDR3 extends over 13 amino acids. CDR3 sequence (DNA): TGTGCCAGCAGACAGACTAGTACAGATACGCAGTATTTT. Amino acids: CASRQTSTDTQYF. The full variable domain, in which reference TRBV11-2 and TRBJ2-3 provide the parts outside the CDR3, is EAGVAQSPRYKIIEKRQSVAFWCNPISGHATLYWYQQILGQGPKLLIQFQNNGVVDDSQLPKDRFSAERLKGVDSTLKIQPAKLEDSAVYLCASRQTSTDTQYFGPGTRLTVL.

This clonotype was recorded at least ten times. This chain links TRBV6-1 with TRBJ1-2; no clear D gene. Per germline, CDR1 MNHNS and CDR2 SASEGT. V lost 3 bases and J 2 bases, leaving 13 bases between the germline ends. The CDR3 is 15 residues long. In nucleotides, the CDR3 is TGTGCCAGCAGTGATTGGACGGGCCCGAACTATGGCTACACCTTC. This encodes CASSDWTGPNYGYTF.